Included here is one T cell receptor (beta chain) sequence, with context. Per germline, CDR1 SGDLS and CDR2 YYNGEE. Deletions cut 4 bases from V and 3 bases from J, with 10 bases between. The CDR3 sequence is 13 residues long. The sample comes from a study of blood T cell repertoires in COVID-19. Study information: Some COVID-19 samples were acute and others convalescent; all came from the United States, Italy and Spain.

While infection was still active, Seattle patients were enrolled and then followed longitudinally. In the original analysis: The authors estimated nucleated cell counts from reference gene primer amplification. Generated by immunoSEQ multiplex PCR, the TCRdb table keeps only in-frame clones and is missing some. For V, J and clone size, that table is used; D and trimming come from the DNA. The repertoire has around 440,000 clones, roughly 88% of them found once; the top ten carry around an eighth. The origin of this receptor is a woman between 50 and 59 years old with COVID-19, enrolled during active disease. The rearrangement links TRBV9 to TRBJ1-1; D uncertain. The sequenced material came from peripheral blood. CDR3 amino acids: CASSLRRDTEAFF. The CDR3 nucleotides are TGTGCCAGCAGCTTAAGGCGGGACACTGAAGCTTTCTTT.